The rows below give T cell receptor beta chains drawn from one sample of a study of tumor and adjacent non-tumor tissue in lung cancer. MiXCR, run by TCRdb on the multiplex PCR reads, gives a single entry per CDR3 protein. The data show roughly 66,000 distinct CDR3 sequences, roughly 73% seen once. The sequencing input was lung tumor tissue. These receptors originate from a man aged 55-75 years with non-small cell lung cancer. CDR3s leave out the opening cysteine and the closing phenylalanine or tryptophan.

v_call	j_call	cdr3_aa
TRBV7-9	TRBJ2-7	ASSTHRGEGTYEQY
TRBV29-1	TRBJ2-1	SVDGRTNEPF
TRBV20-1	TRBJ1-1	SSSGDREGIEPF
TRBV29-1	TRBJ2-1	SGQMIGLAGEEF
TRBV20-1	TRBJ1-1	SAMGRLNTEAF
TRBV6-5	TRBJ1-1	ASSKGQGHNTEAF
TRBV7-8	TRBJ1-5	ASSIAWRGRIQPQH
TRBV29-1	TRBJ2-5	IVEDETGETQY
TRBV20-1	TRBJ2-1	SASCGHHYNEQF
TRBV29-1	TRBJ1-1	SVGYRGAPSTEAF
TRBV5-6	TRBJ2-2	ASTSAGSATGELF
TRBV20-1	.	SAMGVGRGWDKRNQPQY
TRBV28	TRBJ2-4	ASSLLGTSGAKNIQY
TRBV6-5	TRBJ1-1	AKSYRFGDTEAF
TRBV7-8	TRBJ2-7	ASSLDGLGNSYEEY